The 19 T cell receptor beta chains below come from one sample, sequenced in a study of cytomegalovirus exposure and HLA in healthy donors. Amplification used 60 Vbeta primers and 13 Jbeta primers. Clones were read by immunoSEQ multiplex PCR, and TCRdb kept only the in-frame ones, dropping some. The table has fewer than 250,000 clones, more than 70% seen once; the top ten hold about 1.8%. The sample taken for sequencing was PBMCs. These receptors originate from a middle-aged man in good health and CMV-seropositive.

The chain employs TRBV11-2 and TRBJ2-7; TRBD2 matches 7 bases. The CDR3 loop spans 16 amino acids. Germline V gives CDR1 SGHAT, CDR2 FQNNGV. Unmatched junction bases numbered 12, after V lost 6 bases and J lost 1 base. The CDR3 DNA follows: TGTGCCAGCAGGCAACTTGCTAGCGGCTTATCCTACGAGCAGTACTTC. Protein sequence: CASRQLASGLSYEQYF.

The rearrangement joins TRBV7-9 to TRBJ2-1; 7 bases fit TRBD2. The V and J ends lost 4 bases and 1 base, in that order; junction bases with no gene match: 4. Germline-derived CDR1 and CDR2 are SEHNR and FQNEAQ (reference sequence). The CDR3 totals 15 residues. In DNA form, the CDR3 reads TGTGCCAGCAGCTCGGAGCGGGAATCCTACAATGAGCAGTTCTTC. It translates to CASSSERESYNEQFF.

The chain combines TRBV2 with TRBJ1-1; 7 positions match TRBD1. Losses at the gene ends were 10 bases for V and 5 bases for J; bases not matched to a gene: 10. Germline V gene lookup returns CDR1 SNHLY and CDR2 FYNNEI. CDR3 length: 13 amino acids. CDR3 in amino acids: CATAGGTETEAFF. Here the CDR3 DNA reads TGTGCCACAGCAGGGGGTACGGAGACTGAAGCTTTCTTT.

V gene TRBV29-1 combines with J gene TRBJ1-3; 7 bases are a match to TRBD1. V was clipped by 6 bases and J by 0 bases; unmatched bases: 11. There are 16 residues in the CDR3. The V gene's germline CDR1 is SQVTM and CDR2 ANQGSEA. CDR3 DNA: TGCAGCGTAGTTGAAGGGACAGCGATCTCTGGAAACACCATATATTTT. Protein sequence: CSVVEGTAISGNTIYF.

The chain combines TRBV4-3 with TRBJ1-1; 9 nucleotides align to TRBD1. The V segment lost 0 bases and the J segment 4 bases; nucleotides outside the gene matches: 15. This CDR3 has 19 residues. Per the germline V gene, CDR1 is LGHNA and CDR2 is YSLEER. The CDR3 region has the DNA TGCGCCAGCAGCCAAGATCCGTTAGCGGGACAGGGATTCGGCACTGAAGCTTTCTTT. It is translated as CASSQDPLAGQGFGTEAFF.

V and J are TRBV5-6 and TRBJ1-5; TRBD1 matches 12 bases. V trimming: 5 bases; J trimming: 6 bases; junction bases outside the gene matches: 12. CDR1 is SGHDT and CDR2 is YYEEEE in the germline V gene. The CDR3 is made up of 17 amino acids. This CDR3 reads CASSPRDRGLDRQPQHF. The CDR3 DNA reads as TGTGCCAGCAGTCCCCGGGACAGGGGGCTTGATCGTCAGCCCCAGCATTTT.

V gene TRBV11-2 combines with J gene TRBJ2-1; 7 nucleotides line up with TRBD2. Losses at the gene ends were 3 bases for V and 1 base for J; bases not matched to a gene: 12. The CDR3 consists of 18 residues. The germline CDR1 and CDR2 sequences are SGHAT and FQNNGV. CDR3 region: CASSLGPSGTMSYNEQFF. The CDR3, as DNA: TGTGCCAGCAGCTTGGGTCCTAGCGGCACAATGTCCTACAATGAGCAGTTCTTC.

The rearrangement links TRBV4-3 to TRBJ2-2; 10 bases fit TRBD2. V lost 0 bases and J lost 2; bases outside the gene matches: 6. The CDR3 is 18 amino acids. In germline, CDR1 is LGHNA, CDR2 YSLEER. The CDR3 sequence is CASSQELAGGPNTGELFF. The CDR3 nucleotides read TGCGCCAGCAGCCAAGAATTAGCGGGAGGTCCCAACACCGGGGAGCTGTTTTTT.

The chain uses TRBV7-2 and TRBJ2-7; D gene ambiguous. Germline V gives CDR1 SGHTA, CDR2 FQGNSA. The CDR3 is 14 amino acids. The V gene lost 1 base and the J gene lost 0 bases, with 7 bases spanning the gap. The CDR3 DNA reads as TGTGCCAGCAGCTTAGAACGGTACTCCTACGAGCAGTACTTC. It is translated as CASSLERYSYEQYF.

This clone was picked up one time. The CDR3 sequence: CASTSGQGVDTEAFF. CDR3 nucleotide sequence: TGCGCCAGCACCTCCGGACAGGGTGTAGACACTGAAGCTTTCTTT. The V call is TRBV10-1, the J call TRBJ1-1; 8 bases are a match to TRBD1. This CDR3 has 15 residues. Germline V gives CDR1 WNHNN, CDR2 SYGVQD (reference sequence). Losses at the gene ends were 7 bases for V and 3 bases for J; bases not matched to a gene: 10.

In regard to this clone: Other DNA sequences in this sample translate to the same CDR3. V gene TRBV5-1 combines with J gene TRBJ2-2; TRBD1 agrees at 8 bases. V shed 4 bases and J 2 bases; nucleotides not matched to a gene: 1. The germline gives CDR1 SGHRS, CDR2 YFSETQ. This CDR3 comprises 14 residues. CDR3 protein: CASSGTGNTGELFF. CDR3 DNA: TGCGCCAGCAGCGGGACAGGCAACACCGGGGAGCTGTTTTTT.

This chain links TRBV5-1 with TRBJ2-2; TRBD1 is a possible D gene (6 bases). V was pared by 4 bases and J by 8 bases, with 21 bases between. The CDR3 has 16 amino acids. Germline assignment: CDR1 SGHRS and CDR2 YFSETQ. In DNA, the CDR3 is TGCGCCAGCAGCCCAGGAGTATTAGGGGGATCTGGGGAGCTGTTTTTT. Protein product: CASSPGVLGGSGELFF.

The CDR3 loop is CASPLLTNPYEQYF. The CDR3 region has the DNA TGTGCCAGCCCTCTTTTGACTAACCCCTACGAGCAGTACTTC. V gene TRBV10-3 combines with J gene TRBJ2-7; the D gene is possibly TRBD2 (5 bases). This CDR3 comprises 14 residues. CDR1 and CDR2 from the germline V gene are ENHRY and SYGVKD. The ends were cut back, 10 bases at V and 2 bases at J, with 18 bases in the middle.

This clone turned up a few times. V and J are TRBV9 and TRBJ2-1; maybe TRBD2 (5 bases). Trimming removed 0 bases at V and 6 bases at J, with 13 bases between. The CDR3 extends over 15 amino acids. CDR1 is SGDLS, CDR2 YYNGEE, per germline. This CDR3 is CASSVVGLAGNEQFF. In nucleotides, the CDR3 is TGTGCCAGCAGCGTAGTCGGTCTAGCAGGCAATGAGCAGTTCTTC.

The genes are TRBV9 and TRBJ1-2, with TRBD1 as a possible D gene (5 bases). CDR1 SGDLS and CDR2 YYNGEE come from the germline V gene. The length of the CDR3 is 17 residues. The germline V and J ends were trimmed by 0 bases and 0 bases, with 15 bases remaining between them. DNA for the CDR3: TGTGCCAGCAGCGTAGGGCGGGGGAAGGGGTCTAACTATGGCTACACCTTC. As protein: CASSVGRGKGSNYGYTF. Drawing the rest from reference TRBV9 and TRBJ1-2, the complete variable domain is DSGVTQTPKHLITATGQRVTLRCSPRSGDLSVYWYQQSLDQGLQFLIQYYNGEERAKGNILERFSAQQFPDLHSELNLSSLELGDSALYFCASSVGRGKGSNYGYTFGSGTRLTVV.

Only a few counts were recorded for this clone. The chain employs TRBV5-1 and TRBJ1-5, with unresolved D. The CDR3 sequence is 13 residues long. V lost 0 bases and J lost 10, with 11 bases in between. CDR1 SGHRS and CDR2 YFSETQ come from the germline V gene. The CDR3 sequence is CASSLGESRPQHF. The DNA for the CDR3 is TGCGCCAGCAGCTTGGGCGAGAGCCGCCCCCAGCATTTT.

The CDR3 here is CASRSLTGEQYF. Written as DNA, the CDR3 is TGTGCCAGCAGGTCCCTCACCGGCGAGCAGTACTTC. The rearrangement uses TRBV27 and TRBJ2-7, with D unresolved. V dropped 6 bases and J dropped 6 bases, with 12 bases sitting between them. This CDR3 is 12 amino acids long. The germline CDR1 and CDR2 sequences are MNHEY and SMNVEV (reference sequence).

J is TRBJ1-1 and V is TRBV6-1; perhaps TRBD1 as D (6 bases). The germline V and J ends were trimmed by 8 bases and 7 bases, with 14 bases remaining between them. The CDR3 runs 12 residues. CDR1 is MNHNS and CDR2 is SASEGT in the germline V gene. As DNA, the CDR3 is TGTGCCAGCTTCACAGGGACCCGTGAAGCTTTCTTT. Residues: CASFTGTREAFF.

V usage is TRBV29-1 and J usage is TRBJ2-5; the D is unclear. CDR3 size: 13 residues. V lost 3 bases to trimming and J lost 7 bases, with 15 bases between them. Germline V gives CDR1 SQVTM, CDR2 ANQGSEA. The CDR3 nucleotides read TGCAGCGTTGAGGTTCACACCCCGGGGACCCAGTACTTC. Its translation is CSVEVHTPGTQYF. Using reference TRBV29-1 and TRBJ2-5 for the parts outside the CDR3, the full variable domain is SAVISQKPSRDICQRGTSLTIQCQVDSQVTMMFWYRQQPGQSLTLIATANQGSEATYESGFVIDKFPISRPNLTFSTLTVSNMSPEDSSIYLCSVEVHTPGTQYFGPGTRLLVL.